The next 2 T cell receptor beta chains were all read from a single sample in a study of cytomegalovirus exposure and HLA in healthy donors. The PCR made use of 60 Vbeta and 13 Jbeta primers. Sequencing was performed with immunoSEQ multiplex PCR; in TCRdb, only in-frame clones are kept and a portion is missing. The repertoire holds some 200,000 clones, with roughly 79% as singletons. Sequenced: PBMCs. The receptor source for this set is a woman aged 40-49 years in good health and CMV-seronegative.

The rearrangement joins TRBV7-3 to TRBJ1-1; TRBD1 matches 9 bases. The CDR3 sequence is 15 residues long. Trimming took 5 bases from V and 4 from J; bases not matched to a gene: 8. Germline V gene lookup returns CDR1 SGHTA and CDR2 FQGTGA. CDR3 amino acids: CASSPTTTGGTEAFF. CDR3 DNA: TGTGCCAGCAGCCCTACTACGACAGGGGGCACTGAAGCTTTCTTT.

The count of this clone is one. This CDR3 is also generated by other DNA sequences in the sample. The chain is built from TRBV11-2 and TRBJ2-7; 10 nucleotides align to TRBD1. The V and J ends lost 8 bases and 2 bases, in that order; junction bases with no gene match: 6. The CDR3 length is 14 residues. The V gene's germline CDR1 is SGHAT and CDR2 FQNNGV. CDR3 sequence: CASSPGTGAYEQYF. The CDR3 DNA reads TGTGCCAGCTCCCCGGGGACAGGGGCCTACGAGCAGTACTTC. Full variable domain (missing parts from reference TRBV11-2 and TRBJ2-7): EAGVAQSPRYKIIEKRQSVAFWCNPISGHATLYWYQQILGQGPKLLIQFQNNGVVDDSQLPKDRFSAERLKGVDSTLKIQPAKLEDSAVYLCASSPGTGAYEQYFGPGTRLTVT.